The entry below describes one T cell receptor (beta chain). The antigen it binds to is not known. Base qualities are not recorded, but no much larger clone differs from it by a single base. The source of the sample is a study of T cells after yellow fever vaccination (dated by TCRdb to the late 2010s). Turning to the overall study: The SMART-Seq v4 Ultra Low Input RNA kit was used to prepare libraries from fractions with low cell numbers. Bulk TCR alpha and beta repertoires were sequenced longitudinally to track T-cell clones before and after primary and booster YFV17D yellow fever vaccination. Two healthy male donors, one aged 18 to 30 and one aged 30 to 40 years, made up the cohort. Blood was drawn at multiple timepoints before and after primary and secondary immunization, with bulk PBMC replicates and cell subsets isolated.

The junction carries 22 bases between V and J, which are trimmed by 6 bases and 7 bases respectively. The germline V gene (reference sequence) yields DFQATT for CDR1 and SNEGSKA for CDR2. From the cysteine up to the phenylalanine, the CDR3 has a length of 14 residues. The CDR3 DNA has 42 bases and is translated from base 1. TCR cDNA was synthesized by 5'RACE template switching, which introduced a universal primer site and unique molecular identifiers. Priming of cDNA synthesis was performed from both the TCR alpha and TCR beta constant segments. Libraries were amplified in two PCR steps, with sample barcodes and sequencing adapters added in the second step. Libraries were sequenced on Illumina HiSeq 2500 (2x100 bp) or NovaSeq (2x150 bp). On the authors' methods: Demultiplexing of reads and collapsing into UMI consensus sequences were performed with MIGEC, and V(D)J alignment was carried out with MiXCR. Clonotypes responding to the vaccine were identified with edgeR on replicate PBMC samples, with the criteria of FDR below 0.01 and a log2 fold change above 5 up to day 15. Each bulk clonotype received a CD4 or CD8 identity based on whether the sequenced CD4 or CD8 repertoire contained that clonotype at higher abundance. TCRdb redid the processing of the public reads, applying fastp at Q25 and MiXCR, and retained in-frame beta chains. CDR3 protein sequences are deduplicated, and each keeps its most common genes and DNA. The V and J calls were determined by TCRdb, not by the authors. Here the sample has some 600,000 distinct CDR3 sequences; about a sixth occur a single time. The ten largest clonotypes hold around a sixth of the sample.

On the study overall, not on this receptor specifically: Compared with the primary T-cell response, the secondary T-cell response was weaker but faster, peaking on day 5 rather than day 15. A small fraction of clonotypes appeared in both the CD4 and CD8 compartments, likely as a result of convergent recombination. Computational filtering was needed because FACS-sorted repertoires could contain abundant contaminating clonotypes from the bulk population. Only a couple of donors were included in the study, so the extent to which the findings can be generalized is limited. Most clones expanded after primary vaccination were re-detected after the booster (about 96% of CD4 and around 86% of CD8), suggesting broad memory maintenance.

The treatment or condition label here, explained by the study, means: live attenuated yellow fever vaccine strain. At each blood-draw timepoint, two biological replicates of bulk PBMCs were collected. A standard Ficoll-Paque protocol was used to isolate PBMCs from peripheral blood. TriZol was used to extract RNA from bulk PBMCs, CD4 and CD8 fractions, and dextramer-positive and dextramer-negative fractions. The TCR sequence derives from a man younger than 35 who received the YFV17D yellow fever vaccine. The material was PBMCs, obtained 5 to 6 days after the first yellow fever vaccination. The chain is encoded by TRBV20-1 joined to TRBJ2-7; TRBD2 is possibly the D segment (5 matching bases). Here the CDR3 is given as CSALEGGSSVEQYF. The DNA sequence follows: TGCAGTGCCCTCGAGGGCGGAAGCTCCGTAGAGCAGTACTTC.